The source of this TCR beta chain is a study of cytomegalovirus exposure and HLA in healthy donors. Looking at the study overall: A previous analysis identified fewer than 130 million unique TCR beta sequences derived from 180 million or so T cells.

General study findings and limits: Testing in vitro showed a few CMV-associated chains specific for CMV antigens. Cytomegalovirus association was assigned to approximately 160 TCR beta chains. Usually a TCR sequence was rare, but some public TCRs were found in many donors.

Both 60 Vbeta primers and 13 Jbeta primers went into the PCR. This table comes from immunoSEQ multiplex PCR, and its TCRdb copy is limited to in-frame clones, with some not included. The top ten hold approximately 7% of the sample, which has some 150,000 clones, roughly 75% seen once. Germline CDR1 SEHNR, CDR2 FQNEAQ (reference sequence). This CDR3 is 14 amino acids long. The V gene end was trimmed by 5 bases and the J gene end by 5 bases; junction bases not matched to a gene: 5. Note on this clone: Its target is not known.

The J gene is TRBJ1-4, the V gene TRBV7-9, with 7 bases identical to TRBD1. Sequenced material: PBMCs. This TCR came from a man aged 40-49 years in good health and CMV-seropositive. The CDR3 loop is CASSQGGGNEKLFF. The CDR3 region has the DNA TGTGCCAGCAGCCAAGGGGGCGGGAATGAAAAACTGTTTTTT.